This TCR beta chain is drawn from a study of T cell clonality in common variable immunodeficiency. Findings and limits, study-wide: In common variable immunodeficiency, TCR beta chains reportedly carried fewer deletions and N-nucleotide insertions.

Notes on this clone: What it binds is not known.

Sequencing was performed with immunoSEQ multiplex PCR; in TCRdb, only in-frame clones are kept and a portion is missing. The sample shows 35,000 or so clones, none of them appearing just once. CVID subjects were neither ill nor on immunomodulatory or immunosuppressive medication at sampling. Sequences were obtained from peripheral blood mononuclear cells. This TCR derives from a human donor with common variable immunodeficiency.

CDR3 DNA, as far as it was read: TGTGCCAGCACAGGGGCAGGGCCGACTGAA. Translating it yields CASTGAGPTE. The full CDR3 reads CASTGAGPTEAFF. This chain connects TRBV2 to TRBJ1-1; weak D call: TRBD1 (6 bases). The read halts 3 residues ahead of the CDR3 end, with the missing end drawn from the germline J gene. Germline loops: CDR1 SNHLY, CDR2 FYNNEI. V dropped 7 bases and J dropped 5 bases, with 14 bases sitting between them. This CDR3 is built from 13 residues.